The subject of this entry is one TCR beta chain. Its specificity is not known. Primers: 60 Vbeta forward and 13 Jbeta reverse. Sequenced by immunoSEQ multiplex PCR; TCRdb stores in-frame clones only, minus some. The data show roughly 100,000 clones, 79% seen once. This sample stems from a study of cytomegalovirus exposure and HLA in healthy donors. Study-level results: The study listed under 200 cytomegalovirus-associated TCR beta chains. Using the classifier, cytomegalovirus status was reportedly diagnosed with high specificity and sensitivity. CMV serostatus was the only immune exposure information that was available.

Germline V gene sequence: CDR1 LNHDA, CDR2 SQIVND (reference sequence). V trimming: 3 bases; J trimming: 3 bases; junction bases outside the gene matches: 20. The CDR3 is made up of 21 amino acids. This sequence joins TRBV19 and TRBJ2-1; 10 bases align to TRBD2. The source is a middle-aged man in good health and CMV-seropositive. The sample was PBMCs. In nucleotides, the CDR3 is TGTGCCAGTAGTATTCAGCCCCCAAGTATCCTAGCGGGAGTGGGCTACAATGAGCAGTTCTTC. Encoded protein: CASSIQPPSILAGVGYNEQFF. Combining the CDR3 with reference TRBV19 and TRBJ2-1 gives the whole variable domain DGGITQSPKYLFRKEGQNVTLSCEQNLNHDAMYWYRQDPGQGLRLIYYSQIVNDFQKGDIAEGYSVSREKKESFPLTVTSAQKNPTAFYLCASSIQPPSILAGVGYNEQFFGPGTRLTVL.